This TCR beta chain was recorded in a study of vaccination and CD4 T cells after COVID-19. Turning to the study itself: Cultures designated as controls were supplied with a CEFX pool, an HIV-1 Nef pool, or no peptide.

CDR1 and CDR2 from the germline V gene are KGHSH and LQKENI. The CDR3 extends over 18 amino acids. Losses at the gene ends were 3 bases for V and 5 bases for J; bases not matched to a gene: 15. Sequencing of cultured CD4+ T cell DNA used the Oncomine TCR Beta short-read assay. Genomic DNA was isolated from cultured CD4+ T cells. MiXCR was run by TCRdb on the PCR reads, yielding one entry per CDR3 protein. The table shows about 10,000 distinct CDR3 sequences, with almost 30% occurring only once. Regarding this clonotype: Its antigen is still unknown.

Treatment reported: approximately nine-day PBMC culture with coronavirus spike peptide pools or control peptides (ViraFEST assay). These CD4+ T cells came from an unexposed donor, sampled before the COVID-19 pandemic (2011-2018). Antigen-specific T cell expansion with peptide pools preceded TCR sequencing in the ViraFEST approach. Culture proceeded for approximately eleven days, and CD4+ T cells were then isolated by negative selection. Sequencing was performed on CD4+ T cells from blood, cultured in vitro. The rearrangement joins TRBV18 to TRBJ2-7; TRBD2 matches at 11 bases. This clonotype was obtained from a human donor in good health. CDR3 in amino acids: CASSPFTLGTSGTNEQYF. In nucleotides, the CDR3 is TGTGCCAGCTCACCTTTTACGTTAGGGACTAGCGGAACCAACGAGCAGTACTTC.